Listed below are T cell receptor beta chains from one sample, sequenced in a study of beta chain features in type 1 diabetes. Sequencing used immunoSEQ multiplex PCR; TCRdb keeps in-frame clones, though not all of them. The top ten clones hold about 0.019% of a sample with 200,000 to 250,000 clones, 14% of them seen once. Sequenced sample: naive CD4+ T cells from blood. The receptors come from a man aged 30 to 45 with type 1 diabetes. CDR3s include the opening cysteine and the closing phenylalanine or tryptophan. Each record gives: V gene, J gene, clone size, D gene, CDR3 DNA, CDR3 protein. A D gene is named only where the DNA matches it firmly. Expanded clones get a size class; other rows say once, few or many, or leave the size out.

TRBV15	TRBJ2-2	-	-	TGTGCCACCAGCCCCCGGACACTCTATCTTGCCACCGGGGAGCTGTTTTTT	CATSPRTLYLATGELFF
TRBV6-6	TRBJ1-1	-	-	TGTGCCAGCAGTTATGTGGGAGGGAACACTGAAGCTTTCTTT	CASSYVGGNTEAFF
TRBV20-1	TRBJ2-1	few	-	TGCAGTGCTAGAGACCCACTAAAGGCGTTCTTC	CSARDPLKAFF
TRBV6-6	TRBJ2-7	-	TRBD1	TGTGCCAGCACCCTGACAGGGTTCCCCTACGAGCAGTACTTC	CASTLTGFPYEQYF
TRBV19	TRBJ2-5	-	TRBD2	TGTGCCAGTAGTCCGGGACTAAACGAGGGGACCCAGTACTTC	CASSPGLNEGTQYF
TRBV6-1	TRBJ2-5	few	-	TGTGCCAGTTCCCGAGGAGGGATACAAGAGACCCAGTACTTC	CASSRGGIQETQYF
TRBV5-1	TRBJ2-7	-	TRBD2	TGCGCCAGCAGCTTGAATTCTCTAGCGGGGGTTCCCTACGAGCAGTACTTC	CASSLNSLAGVPYEQYF
TRBV2	TRBJ1-5	-	TRBD1	TGTGCCAGCAGTGAAGCGGGGACAGTAAAACAGCCCCAGCATTTT	CASSEAGTVKQPQHF
TRBV5-6	TRBJ1-2	few	-	TGTGCCAGCTTCGGGGTGGGAGGCTACACCTTC	CASFGVGGYTF
TRBV6-5	TRBJ2-7	-	TRBD1	TGTGCCAGCAGTACGACAGGGCGCGAGCAGTACTTC	CASSTTGREQYF
TRBV30	TRBJ2-7	few	TRBD2	TGTGCCTGTCTGACTAGCGGGATTTACGAGCAGTACTTC	CACLTSGIYEQYF
TRBV11-3	TRBJ2-7	-	TRBD2	TGTGCCAGCAGCCCAGGACTAGCTGGCGAGCAGTACTTC	CASSPGLAGEQYF
TRBV7-2	TRBJ1-5	few	-	TGTGCCAGCAGCTTGGAAGCATCAGGGCCCCAGCATTTT	CASSLEASGPQHF
TRBV7-9	TRBJ1-4	-	-	TGTGCCAGCAGCTTAGACGGGGTCGAGGAAAAACTGTTTTTT	CASSLDGVEEKLFF
TRBV5-1	TRBJ2-3	few	TRBD2	TGCGCCAGCAGCTGGGACGGGAGGAGCACAGATACGCAGTATTTT	CASSWDGRSTDTQYF
TRBV7-9	TRBJ2-7	few	TRBD2	TGTGCCAGCAGCTTATCGGGAGGGTACGAGCAGTACTTC	CASSLSGGYEQYF
TRBV25-1	TRBJ2-7	-	TRBD1	TGTGCCAGCAGTGGACAGGGGGCAAGGACGGGCGAGCAGTACTTC	CASSGQGARTGEQYF
TRBV30	TRBJ1-1	-	-	TGTGCCTGGAGTGTCAGGGCGAGGACTGAAGCTTTCTTT	CAWSVRARTEAFF
TRBV5-1	TRBJ1-6	-	-	TGCGCCAGCAGCTTGCAGGATCGGTCACCCCTCCACTTT	CASSLQDRSPLHF
TRBV12-5	TRBJ2-7	-	-	TGTGCTAGTGGTTCGGTGTTGGCGGTTCGCTTC	CASGSVLAVRF
TRBV5-4	TRBJ2-5	-	TRBD2	TGTGCCAGCAGCTTGGACCGGGGGGTGGAGACCCAGTACTTC	CASSLDRGVETQYF